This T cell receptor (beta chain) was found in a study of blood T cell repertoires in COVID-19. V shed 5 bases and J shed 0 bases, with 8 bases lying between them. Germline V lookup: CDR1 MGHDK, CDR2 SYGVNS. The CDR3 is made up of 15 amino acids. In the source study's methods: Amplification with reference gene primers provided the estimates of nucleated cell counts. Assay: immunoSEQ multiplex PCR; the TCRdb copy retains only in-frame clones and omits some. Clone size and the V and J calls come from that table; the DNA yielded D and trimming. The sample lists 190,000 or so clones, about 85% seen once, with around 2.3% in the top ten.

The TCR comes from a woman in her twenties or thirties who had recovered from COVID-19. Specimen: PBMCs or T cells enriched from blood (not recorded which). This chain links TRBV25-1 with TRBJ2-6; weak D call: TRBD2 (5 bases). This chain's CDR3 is CASSPGNSGANVLTF. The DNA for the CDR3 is TGTGCCAGCAGTCCCGGGAACTCTGGGGCCAACGTCCTGACTTTC.